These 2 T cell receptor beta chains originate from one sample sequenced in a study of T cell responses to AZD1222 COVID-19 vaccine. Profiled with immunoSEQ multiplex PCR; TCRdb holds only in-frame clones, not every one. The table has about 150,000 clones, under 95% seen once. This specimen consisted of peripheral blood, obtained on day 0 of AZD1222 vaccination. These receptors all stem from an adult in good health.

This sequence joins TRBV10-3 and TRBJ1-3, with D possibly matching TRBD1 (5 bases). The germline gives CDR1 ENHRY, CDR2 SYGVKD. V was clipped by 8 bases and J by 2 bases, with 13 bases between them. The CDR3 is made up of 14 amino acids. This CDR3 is CAIGQGIAGNTIYF. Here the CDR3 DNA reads TGTGCCATCGGGCAGGGCATCGCTGGAAACACCATATATTTT.

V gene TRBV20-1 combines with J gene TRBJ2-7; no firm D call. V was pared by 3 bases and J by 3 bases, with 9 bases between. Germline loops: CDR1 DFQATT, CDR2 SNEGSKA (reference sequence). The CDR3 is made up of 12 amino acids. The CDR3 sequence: CSASQLGYEQYF. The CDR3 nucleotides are TGCAGTGCTAGTCAACTGGGCTACGAGCAGTACTTC.